This TCR beta chain was retrieved from a study of beta chain features in type 1 diabetes. In the study overall: In age, gender and cell yields, patients were similar to healthy donors.

The isolated RNA, all of it, was reverse transcribed, so expressed TCRB transcripts were what got sequenced. Assay: immunoSEQ multiplex PCR; the TCRdb copy retains only in-frame clones and omits some. The data show 600,000 or so clones, with roughly 12% seen just once and more than 0.1% held by the top ten. Germline assignment: CDR1 MNHNS and CDR2 SASEGT. V dropped 5 bases and J dropped 4 bases, with 5 bases sitting between them. This CDR3 has 11 residues. General study findings and limits: TCRB CDR3s were moderately but significantly shorter in Type 1 diabetes patients in all four CD4+ subsets.

One heparinised draw, averaging approximately 120 mL, was taken per donor. On this clone: The antigen remains undetermined.

Sequencing was carried out using naive CD4+ T cells from blood. This chain links TRBV6-1 with TRBJ1-2; D is unresolved. This clonotype was obtained from a man aged 30 to 45 with type 1 diabetes. This chain's CDR3 is CASSPSYGYTF. The CDR3 DNA reads TGTGCCAGCAGTCCATCCTATGGCTACACCTTC.